Given below is one T cell receptor beta chain in context. Its antigen is not known. Coverage ceases 3 residues before the CDR3 finishes, and the germline J gene fills in the end. With 1 base removed from V and 6 bases from J, the gap between germline ends came to 9 bases. Germline loops: CDR1 SGHTA, CDR2 FQGNSA. The CDR3 consists of 13 residues. The data stem from a study of T cells in women clearing cervical HPV infection. Profiling relied on immunoSEQ multiplex PCR, and the TCRdb table lists in-frame clones only, not all of them. The specimen's table records about 34,000 clones. Study-wide results and limits: A classifier using richness and V gene abundances reached an AUC of 0.83.

The rearrangement joins TRBV7-2 to TRBJ1-1; no clear D. This TCR was sampled from a woman aged 18-69 years with a cervical HPV16 infection that either progressed to CIN3+ or cleared (not recorded which). Sequencing was carried out using blood buffy coat. The DNA read from the CDR3 is TGTGCCAGCAGCTTAGAGGCCGAAGCTGAA. Translation: CASSLEAEAE. The entire CDR3 reads CASSLEAEAEAFF. Full variable domain (outside the CDR3, taken from reference TRBV7-2 and TRBJ1-1): GAGVSQSPSNKVTEKGKDVELRCDPISGHTALYWYRQSLGQGLEFLIYFQGNSAPDKSGLPSDRFSAERTGGSVSTLTIQRTQQEDSAVYLCASSLEAEAEAFFGQGTRLTVV.